Sequencing of this T cell receptor (beta chain) was carried out in a study of T cells in Graves' hyperthyroidism and ophthalmopathy. For the diagnoses, clinical symptoms, serum thyroxine and TRAb, thyroid ultrasound and orbital computed tomography were used. Study results and limitations: The model predicted ophthalmopathy a median approximately seven months before onset. Researchers found most expanded thyroid clonotypes above 0.001 in blood as well.

A remark on this clonotype: The antigen is unknown.

Between the trimmed V and J ends, which lost 1 base and 9 bases, there was a span of 10 bases. The CDR3 is made up of 12 amino acids. Germline loops: CDR1 GTSNPN, CDR2 SVGIG (reference sequence). The investigators amplified TCR beta CDR3 regions from RNA transcripts. With the HTBI primer set, the TCR CDR3 went through a first round of RT-PCR. TCRdb used MiXCR to reprocess the multiplex PCR reads, holding one entry per CDR3 protein. The repertoire has some 490,000 distinct CDR3 sequences, around a fifth of them found once; the top ten carry under 55%. This sequence originates from a woman in her 70s with Graves' ophthalmopathy. The material sequenced was blood. The chain carries TRBV30 and TRBJ1-5; maybe TRBD1 (6 bases). The CDR3 nucleotides read TGTGCCTGGAGTGCGACAGGTGGGCCCCAGCATTTT. This codes for CAWSATGGPQHF.